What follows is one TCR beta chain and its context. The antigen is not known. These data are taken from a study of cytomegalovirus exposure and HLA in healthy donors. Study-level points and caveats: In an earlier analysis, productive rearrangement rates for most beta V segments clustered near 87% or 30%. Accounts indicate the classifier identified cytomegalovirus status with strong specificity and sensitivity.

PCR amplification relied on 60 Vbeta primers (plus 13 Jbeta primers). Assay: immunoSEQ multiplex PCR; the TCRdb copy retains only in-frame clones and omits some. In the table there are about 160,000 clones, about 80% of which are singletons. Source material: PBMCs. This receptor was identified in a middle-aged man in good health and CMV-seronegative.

The CDR3 region has the DNA TGTGCCAGCAGTACCCAAGGGACTTACAATGAGCAGTTCTTC. It encodes CASSTQGTYNEQFF. This sequence joins TRBV27 and TRBJ2-1, with D possibly TRBD2 on 6 matching bases. Germline V lookup: CDR1 MNHEY, CDR2 SMNVEV (reference sequence). The V and J ends lost 5 bases and 4 bases respectively, with 12 bases between them. The CDR3 loop spans 14 amino acids.